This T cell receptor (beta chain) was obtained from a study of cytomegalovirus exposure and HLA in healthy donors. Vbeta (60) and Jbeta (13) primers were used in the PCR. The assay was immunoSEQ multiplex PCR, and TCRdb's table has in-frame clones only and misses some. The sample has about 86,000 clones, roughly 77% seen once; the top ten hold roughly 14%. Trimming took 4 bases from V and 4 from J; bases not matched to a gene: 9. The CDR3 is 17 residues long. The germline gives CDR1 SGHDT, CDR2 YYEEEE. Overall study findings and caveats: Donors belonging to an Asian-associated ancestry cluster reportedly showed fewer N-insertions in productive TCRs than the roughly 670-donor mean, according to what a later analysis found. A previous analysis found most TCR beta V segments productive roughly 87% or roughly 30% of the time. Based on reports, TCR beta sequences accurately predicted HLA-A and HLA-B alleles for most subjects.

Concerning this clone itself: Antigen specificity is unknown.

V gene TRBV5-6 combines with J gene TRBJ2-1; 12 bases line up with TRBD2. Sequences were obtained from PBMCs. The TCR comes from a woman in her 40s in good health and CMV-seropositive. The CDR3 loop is CASSHRLAGAQYNEQFF. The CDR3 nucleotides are TGTGCCAGCAGCCACCGACTAGCGGGAGCCCAATACAATGAGCAGTTCTTC.